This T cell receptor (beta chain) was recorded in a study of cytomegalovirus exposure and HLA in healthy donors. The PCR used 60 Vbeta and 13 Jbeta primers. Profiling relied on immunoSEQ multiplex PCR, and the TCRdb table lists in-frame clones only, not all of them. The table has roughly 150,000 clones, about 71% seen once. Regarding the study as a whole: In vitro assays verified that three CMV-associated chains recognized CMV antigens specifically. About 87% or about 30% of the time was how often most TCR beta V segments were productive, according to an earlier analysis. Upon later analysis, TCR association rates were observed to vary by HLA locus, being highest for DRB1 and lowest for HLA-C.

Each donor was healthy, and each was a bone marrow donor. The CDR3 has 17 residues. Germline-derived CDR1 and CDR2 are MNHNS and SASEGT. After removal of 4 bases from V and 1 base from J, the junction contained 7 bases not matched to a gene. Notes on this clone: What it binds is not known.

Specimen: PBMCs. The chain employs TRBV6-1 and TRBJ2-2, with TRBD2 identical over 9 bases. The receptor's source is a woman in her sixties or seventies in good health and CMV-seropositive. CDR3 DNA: TGTGCCAGCAGTGTTATCGTTAGCGGGAGGAACACCGGGGAGCTGTTTTTT. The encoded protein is CASSVIVSGRNTGELFF.